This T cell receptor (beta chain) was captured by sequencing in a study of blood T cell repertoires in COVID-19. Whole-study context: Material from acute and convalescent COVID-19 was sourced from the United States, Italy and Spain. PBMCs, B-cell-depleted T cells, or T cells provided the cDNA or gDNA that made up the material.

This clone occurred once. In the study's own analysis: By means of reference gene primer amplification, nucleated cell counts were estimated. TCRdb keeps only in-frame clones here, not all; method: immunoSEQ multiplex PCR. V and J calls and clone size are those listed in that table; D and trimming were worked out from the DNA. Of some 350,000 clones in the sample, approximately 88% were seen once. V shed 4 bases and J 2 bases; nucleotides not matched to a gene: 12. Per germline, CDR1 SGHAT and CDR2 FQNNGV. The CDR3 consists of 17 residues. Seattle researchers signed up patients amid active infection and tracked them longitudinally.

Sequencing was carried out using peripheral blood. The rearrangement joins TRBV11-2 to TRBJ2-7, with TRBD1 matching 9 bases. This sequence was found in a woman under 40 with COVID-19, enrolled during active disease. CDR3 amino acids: CASSSGPGTGTPYEQYF. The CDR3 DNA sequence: TGTGCCAGCAGCTCCGGCCCCGGGACAGGGACCCCCTACGAGCAGTACTTC.